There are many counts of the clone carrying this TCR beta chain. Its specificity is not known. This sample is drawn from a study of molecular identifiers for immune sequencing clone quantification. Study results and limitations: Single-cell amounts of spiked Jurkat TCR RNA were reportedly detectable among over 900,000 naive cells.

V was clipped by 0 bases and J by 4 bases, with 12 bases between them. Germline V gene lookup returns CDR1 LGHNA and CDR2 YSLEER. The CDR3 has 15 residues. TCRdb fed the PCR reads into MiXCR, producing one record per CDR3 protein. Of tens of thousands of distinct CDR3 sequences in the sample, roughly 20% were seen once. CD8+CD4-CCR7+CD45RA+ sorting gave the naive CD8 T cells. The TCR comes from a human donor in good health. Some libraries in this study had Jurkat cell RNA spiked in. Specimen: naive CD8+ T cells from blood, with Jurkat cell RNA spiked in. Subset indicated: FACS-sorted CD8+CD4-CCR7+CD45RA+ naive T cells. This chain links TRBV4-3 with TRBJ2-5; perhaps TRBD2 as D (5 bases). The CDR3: CASSQDGDRRETQYF. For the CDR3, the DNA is TGCGCCAGCAGCCAAGACGGGGATCGGCGAGAGACCCAGTACTTC.